This is a list of T cell receptor beta chains from one sample in a study of blood T cell repertoires in COVID-19. Assay used: immunoSEQ multiplex PCR; TCRdb lists only in-frame clones, some missing. The sample comprises some 250,000 clones, 80% to 90% of which are singletons, and approximately 5.3% rests with the top ten. The sequenced sample consisted of peripheral blood. All receptors come from an elderly man with acute or convalescent COVID-19. The CDR3 runs from the conserved cysteine through the conserved F or W. The D gene is left open where the match is weak. Only some rows state a clone size, as once, few, many or a class for expanded clones.

d_gene	v_gene	j_gene	abundance	CDR3aa	CDR3nt
TRBD1	TRBV5-1	TRBJ1-2	NA	CASKGTGYYGYTF	TGCGCCAGCAAGGGGACAGGGTATTATGGCTACACCTTC
TRBD1	TRBV5-4	TRBJ1-4	NA	CASSLYGDSQKEKLFF	TGTGCCAGCAGCTTGTACGGGGACAGCCAAAAGGAAAAACTGTTTTTT
TRBD1	TRBV28	TRBJ2-7	NA	CASGRQGAREQYF	TGTGCCAGCGGACGACAGGGGGCGCGGGAGCAGTACTTC
NA	TRBV5-1	TRBJ1-3	NA	CASSPGHNSGNTIYF	TGCGCCAGCAGCCCCGGACATAACTCTGGAAACACCATATATTTT
NA	TRBV30	TRBJ2-7	NA	CAWSKGEYSYEQYF	TGTGCCTGGAGTAAGGGGGAGTATAGTTACGAGCAGTACTTC
NA	TRBV27	TRBJ1-5	NA	CASSGHDFNQPQHF	TGTGCCAGCAGTGGACACGACTTTAATCAGCCCCAGCATTTT
TRBD1	TRBV5-5	TRBJ2-2	NA	CASSLAGGQGDTGELFF	TGTGCCAGCAGCTTGGCAGGTGGACAGGGCGACACCGGGGAGCTGTTTTTT
TRBD1	TRBV7-3	TRBJ2-1	few	CASSVTQGEQFF	TGTGCCAGCAGCGTAACACAGGGGGAGCAGTTCTTC
NA	TRBV3-1/TRBV3-2	TRBJ2-7	NA	CASSQDILLGEQYF	TGTGCCAGCAGCCAAGATATTCTCCTCGGCGAGCAGTACTTC
TRBD2	TRBV6-2/TRBV6-3	TRBJ2-2	NA	CASSYSLLAGGPGTGELFF	TGTGCCAGCAGTTACTCGCTTCTAGCGGGAGGGCCAGGCACCGGGGAGCTGTTTTTT
NA	TRBV10-3	TRBJ1-4	NA	CAISEGGYNEKLFF	TGTGCCATCAGTGAAGGGGGATACAATGAAAAACTGTTTTTT
TRBD2	TRBV5-1	TRBJ2-5	NA	CASSLALVRGGGQETQYF	TGCGCCAGCAGCTTGGCTCTCGTGCGGGGGGGCGGCCAAGAGACCCAGTACTTC
NA	TRBV5-8	TRBJ1-5	once	CASSFSYSNQPQHF	TGTGCCAGCAGCTTTTCGTATAGCAATCAGCCCCAGCATTTT
TRBD1	TRBV5-1	TRBJ2-2	NA	CASSLRGQGEVITGELFF	TGCGCCAGCAGCTTGAGGGGACAGGGGGAAGTGATCACCGGGGAGCTGTTTTTT
TRBD1	TRBV28	TRBJ1-3	NA	CASTPRGPAGGNTIYF	TGTGCCAGCACCCCCAGGGGGCCGGCGGGCGGAAACACCATATATTTT
NA	TRBV6-2/TRBV6-3	TRBJ1-2	NA	CASSYRGRGANYGYTF	TGTGCCAGCAGTTACCGCGGGAGAGGGGCTAACTATGGCTACACCTTC
NA	TRBV7-3	TRBJ1-1	NA	CASSPTGRVTEAFF	TGTGCCAGCAGCCCCACGGGAAGGGTCACTGAAGCTTTCTTT
NA	TRBV5-1	TRBJ2-1	NA	CASSSRTENYNEQFF	TGCGCCAGCAGCTCCAGGACAGAAAATTACAATGAGCAGTTCTTC
NA	TRBV24-1	TRBJ1-1	NA	CATSRGGNTEAFF	TGTGCCACCAGCCGAGGGGGGAACACTGAAGCTTTCTTT
TRBD2	TRBV3-1/TRBV3-2	TRBJ2-3	few	CASSQGGLAASTDTQYF	TGTGCCAGCAGCCAAGGTGGCCTAGCGGCTAGCACAGATACGCAGTATTTT
TRBD1	TRBV5-1	TRBJ1-6	NA	CASRSQTGPNSPLHF	TGCGCCAGCCGTAGTCAGACAGGGCCCAATTCACCCCTCCACTTT
NA	TRBV28	TRBJ2-2	NA	CATRQENTGELFF	TGTGCCACCCGACAGGAGAACACCGGGGAGCTGTTTTTT
NA	TRBV3-1/TRBV3-2	TRBJ1-6	NA	CASSQVYTDSPLHF	TGTGCCAGCAGCCAAGTGTATACAGATTCACCCCTCCACTTT
NA	TRBV6-5	TRBJ1-4	NA	CASSPKGGKLFF	TGTGCCAGCAGCCCCAAGGGGGGGAAACTGTTTTTT
NA	TRBV2	TRBJ1-2	NA	CASSIQSPYGYTF	TGTGCCAGCAGTATTCAAAGCCCCTATGGCTACACCTTC
TRBD2	TRBV11-2	TRBJ2-1	NA	CASSFNGRTNEQFF	TGTGCCAGCAGCTTTAACGGGAGGACCAATGAGCAGTTCTTC
NA	TRBV3-1/TRBV3-2	TRBJ1-6	NA	CASSQVTGSPLHF	TGTGCCAGCAGCCAAGTAACCGGGTCCCCCCTCCACTTT
NA	TRBV2	TRBJ2-7	NA	CASIIGQISYEQYF	TGTGCCAGCATTATAGGACAGATCTCCTACGAGCAGTACTTC
NA	TRBV28	TRBJ1-4	NA	CASGVYNEKLFF	TGTGCCTCTGGAGTCTATAATGAAAAACTGTTTTTT
NA	TRBV28	TRBJ2-7	NA	CASSAQAPEQYF	TGTGCCAGCTCCGCACAGGCACCCGAGCAGTACTTC
NA	TRBV11-2	TRBJ1-3	few	CASSPGHLSGNTIYF	TGTGCCAGCAGCCCGGGACACCTCTCTGGAAACACCATATATTTT
NA	TRBV27	TRBJ1-2	NA	CASSSSGLARGGYTF	TGTGCCAGCAGTTCGTCAGGGTTGGCTAGGGGTGGCTACACCTTC
NA	TRBV7-9	TRBJ1-1	NA	CASSPSGVDTEAFF	TGTGCCAGCAGCCCCAGTGGTGTGGACACTGAAGCTTTCTTT
TRBD1	TRBV5-1	TRBJ1-6	NA	CASSGGQLGSPLHF	TGCGCCAGCAGCGGGGGACAGTTGGGTTCACCCCTCCACTTT
TRBD2	TRBV5-1	TRBJ2-2	NA	CASSTGTTNTGELFF	TGCGCCAGCAGCACCGGGACTACGAACACCGGGGAGCTGTTTTTT
NA	TRBV28	TRBJ2-1	NA	CASMGAGGADNEQFF	TGTGCCAGCATGGGGGCTGGGGGCGCGGATAATGAGCAGTTCTTC
NA	TRBV19	TRBJ2-7	NA	CASSYSTPSYEQYF	TGTGCCAGTAGCTACTCGACACCCTCCTACGAGCAGTACTTC
NA	TRBV27	TRBJ2-1	NA	CASRKTLYNEQFF	TGTGCCAGCAGGAAGACTCTCTACAATGAGCAGTTCTTC
NA	TRBV5-1	TRBJ1-2	NA	CASSLGSFVNYGYTF	TGCGCCAGCAGCCTGGGGAGTTTCGTTAACTATGGCTACACCTTC
NA	TRBV2	TRBJ1-1	NA	CASSRGVNTEAFF	TGTGCCAGCAGTCGGGGGGTAAACACTGAAGCTTTCTTT
NA	TRBV19	TRBJ2-5	NA	CASSITAGETQYF	TGTGCCAGTAGTATTACGGCGGGGGAGACCCAGTACTTC
NA	TRBV6-5	TRBJ1-6	NA	CASTTSNNSPLHF	TGTGCCAGCACGACAAGTAATAATTCACCCCTCCACTTT
NA	TRBV5-1	TRBJ1-1	NA	CASRTGTLNTEAFF	TGCGCCAGCAGGACCGGGACTTTAAACACTGAAGCTTTCTTT
TRBD2	TRBV29-1	TRBJ2-3	NA	CSVWTSGRAGDTQYF	TGCAGCGTTTGGACTAGCGGGAGGGCGGGAGATACGCAGTATTTT
NA	TRBV4-1	TRBJ2-1	NA	CASSQDTEYNEQFF	TGCGCCAGCAGCCAAGATACAGAATACAATGAGCAGTTCTTC
TRBD2	TRBV28	TRBJ2-2	NA	CASSVLATGELFF	TGTGCCAGCAGCGTACTAGCGACCGGGGAGCTGTTTTTT
TRBD2	TRBV7-3	TRBJ2-3	NA	CASSYRLAGVTTDTQYF	TGTGCCAGCAGCTACAGACTAGCGGGAGTGACCACAGATACGCAGTATTTT
TRBD2	TRBV25-1	TRBJ2-1	NA	CASSTGLLAGVGNEQFF	TGTGCCAGCAGTACGGGATTACTAGCGGGAGTTGGAAATGAGCAGTTCTTC
TRBD2	TRBV4-1	TRBJ2-5	NA	CASSQDPSLAGETQYF	TGCGCCAGCAGCCAAGATCCGTCCCTAGCGGGAGAGACCCAGTACTTC
NA	TRBV7-2	TRBJ1-1	NA	CASSHQSGAITDTEAFF	TGTGCCAGCAGCCATCAGTCAGGGGCGATCACGGATACTGAAGCTTTCTTT
TRBD2	TRBV19	TRBJ2-3	NA	CASRRGLAGTDTQYF	TGTGCCAGCAGGAGGGGACTAGCGGGGACAGATACGCAGTATTTT
NA	TRBV3-1/TRBV3-2	TRBJ2-5	NA	CASSHPRGGSGETQYF	TGTGCCAGCAGCCACCCTAGGGGAGGCTCGGGTGAGACCCAGTACTTC
NA	TRBV5-1	TRBJ1-4	NA	CASSLGGPGEKLFF	TGCGCCAGCAGCTTGGGGGGGCCAGGGGAAAAACTGTTTTTT
NA	TRBV30	TRBJ2-3	NA	CAWRARGENTQYF	TGTGCCTGGAGAGCCAGAGGAGAAAATACGCAGTATTTT
TRBD2	TRBV7-9	TRBJ2-3	NA	CASGRGLAASTDTQYF	TGTGCCAGCGGGAGGGGACTAGCGGCGAGCACAGATACGCAGTATTTT
TRBD2	TRBV5-5	TRBJ2-7	many	CASSLWGGGLSYEQYF	TGTGCCAGCAGCTTGTGGGGCGGGGGGCTCTCCTACGAGCAGTACTTC
TRBD1	TRBV18	TRBJ1-1	NA	CASSLGQANTEAFF	TGTGCCAGCTCCCTGGGACAGGCTAACACTGAAGCTTTCTTT
NA	TRBV6-4	TRBJ1-5	NA	CASSDSPTGRPQHF	TGTGCCAGCAGTGACTCGCCCACAGGACGGCCCCAGCATTTT